This T cell receptor beta chain derives from a study of beta chain features in type 1 diabetes. Study-wide background: Patient and healthy donor groups were alike in age, gender and cell yields.

Investigators reverse transcribed all isolated RNA, so they sequenced expressed TCRB transcripts. TCRdb's copy holds only in-frame clones and misses some; the assay was immunoSEQ multiplex PCR. The sample records more than 30,000 clones, roughly 64% being singletons. Findings of the study overall: Cells carrying high TCR expression could end up over-represented when cDNA is sequenced.

This CDR3 is built from 14 residues. The germline V gene has CDR1 MGHDK and CDR2 SYGVNS. The V gene end was trimmed by 5 bases and the J gene end by 3 bases; junction bases not matched to a gene: 4. This clone showed up just a few times. What it binds is not known. Sequencing used Tregs from blood. This TCR was sampled from a woman between 25 and 40 years old in good health. This chain connects TRBV25-1 to TRBJ2-7; 10 nucleotides match TRBD2. CDR3 region: CASSKTSGLYEQYF. The CDR3 bases are TGTGCCAGCAGTAAGACTAGCGGGCTCTACGAGCAGTACTTC.